This is a list of T cell receptor beta chains from one sample in a study of T cells after yellow fever vaccination. One entry per CDR3 protein results from TCRdb running MiXCR on the 5' RACE reads. Among approximately 550,000 distinct CDR3 sequences listed, roughly a fifth were seen once. The sample was PBMCs, taken 15 days after the yellow fever booster vaccination. All receptors derive from a man in his thirties or forties who received the YFV17D yellow fever vaccine. Both conserved end residues are part of each CDR3. Fields, in order: D gene, clone size, V gene, J gene, CDR3 DNA, CDR3 protein. A D gene is named only where the DNA matches it firmly. Clone size is given for some rows only: seen once, a few or many times, or a class if the clone is expanded.

NA	many	TRBV25-1	TRBJ1-1	TGTGCCAGCGTAGGGGGTATAACTGAAGCTTTCTTT	CASVGGITEAFF
NA	NA	TRBV4-3	TRBJ2-2	TGCGCCAGCAGCCAAAGAGACACCGGGGAGCTGTTTTTT	CASSQRDTGELFF
NA	NA	TRBV29-1	TRBJ2-1	TGCAGCGTTGCCATGGGTTCGGGTGAGCAGTTCTTC	CSVAMGSGEQFF
NA	NA	TRBV20-1	TRBJ2-6	TGCAGTGCTAGGGACAGTCAGAGTTCCTCTGGGGCCAACGTCCTGACTTTC	CSARDSQSSSGANVLTF
TRBD2	NA	TRBV5-1	TRBJ2-5	TGCGCCAGCAGCTCGATATTTATAGCGGGAGGGTCCCAAGAGACCCAGTACTTC	CASSSIFIAGGSQETQYF
NA	NA	TRBV28	TRBJ1-5	TGTGCCAGCAGAGTCGGCAATCAGCCCCAGCATTTT	CASRVGNQPQHF
NA	few	TRBV5-1	TRBJ2-2	TGCGCCAGCAGCTTGGATCGGGCCCCGAACACCGGGGAGCTGTTTTTT	CASSLDRAPNTGELFF
TRBD1	NA	TRBV20-1	TRBJ1-5	TGCAGTGCTGGGCACAGGGGGTCTCAGCCCCAGCATTTT	CSAGHRGSQPQHF
NA	NA	TRBV12-3/TRBV12-4	TRBJ2-3	TGTGCCAGCAGTTTACCGGCTTCAGGTGATACGCAGTATTTT	CASSLPASGDTQYF
NA	NA	TRBV20-1	TRBJ2-5	TGCAGTGCTAGAGTTAGGGGTAGCGGCCAAGAGACCCAGTACTTC	CSARVRGSGQETQYF
TRBD2	NA	TRBV28	TRBJ2-1	TGTGCCAGCCCCCCATCTAGCGGGAAAGGGGGTGAGCAGTTCTTC	CASPPSSGKGGEQFF
TRBD1	few	TRBV29-1	TRBJ2-7	TGCAGCGTTGGGGACAGGCGTTCCGAGCAGTACTTC	CSVGDRRSEQYF
TRBD1	NA	TRBV6-2/TRBV6-3	TRBJ2-7	TGTGCCAGTAAATCCGCCGGGACAGTTAACGAGCAGTACTTC	CASKSAGTVNEQYF
NA	many	TRBV7-2	TRBJ1-4	TGTGCCAGCAGCCTACAGGGCAGTCATAATGAAAAACTGTTTTTT	CASSLQGSHNEKLFF
NA	NA	TRBV14	TRBJ2-1	TGTGCCAGCAGCCAGCTGGCCTATGAGCAGTTCTTC	CASSQLAYEQFF
TRBD1	many	TRBV7-9	TRBJ1-6	TGTGCCAGCAGCTTTTGGGACAGGGATAATTCACCCCTCCACTTT	CASSFWDRDNSPLHF
NA	NA	TRBV5-5	TRBJ2-1	TGTGCCAGCAGCTTGTGGGACGACAATGAGCAGTTCTTC	CASSLWDDNEQFF
TRBD1	NA	TRBV6-2/TRBV6-3	TRBJ2-2	TGTGCCAGCAGCGATGGACAGGGGACGAACACCGGGGAGCTGTTTTTT	CASSDGQGTNTGELFF
NA	NA	TRBV7-9	TRBJ2-1	TGTGCCAGCAGCTCCCAGTCAGGTCGGGGAGGGCAGTTCTTC	CASSSQSGRGGQFF
TRBD2	NA	TRBV12-5	TRBJ2-1	TGTGCTAGTGGTTTGGGGCTAGCGGGAATTAATGAGCAGTTCTTC	CASGLGLAGINEQFF
NA	NA	TRBV20-1	TRBJ2-7	TGCAGTGCTAGTGGGCAGTCCACCTACGAGCAGTACTTC	CSASGQSTYEQYF
TRBD2	few	TRBV24-1	TRBJ2-1	TGTGCCACCAGTGGAACCGGGACTAGCCTCGAATCGCAGCAGTTCTTC	CATSGTGTSLESQQFF
NA	few	TRBV21-1	TRBJ2-7	TGTGCCATCGGGGTTGGGCGGGGTCCACCCTACGAGCAGTACTTC	CAIGVGRGPPYEQYF
NA	few	TRBV11-2	TRBJ2-5	TGTGCCAGCAGCTTAATTGGGGGGACCCCCCAAGAGACCCAGTACTTC	CASSLIGGTPQETQYF
TRBD1	NA	TRBV29-1	TRBJ2-7	TGCAGCGTTGAAGGGGGACAGGACCCTTACGAGCAGTACTTC	CSVEGGQDPYEQYF
NA	NA	TRBV5-1	TRBJ2-5	TGCGCCAGCAGCCTTCAAGGGGGGGGAGAGACCCAGTACTTC	CASSLQGGGETQYF
TRBD2	few	TRBV20-1	TRBJ2-1	TGCAGTGCTAGAGATGGGGGACTAGCGACGTACAATGAGCAGTTCTTC	CSARDGGLATYNEQFF
NA	NA	TRBV7-2	TRBJ2-7	TGTGCCAGCACCCGCACGGGCACTTACTCTTACGAGCAGTACTTC	CASTRTGTYSYEQYF